These T cell receptor beta chains were read from a single sample in a study of blood T cell repertoires in COVID-19. The assay was immunoSEQ multiplex PCR, and TCRdb's table has in-frame clones only and misses some. Altogether roughly 190,000 clones are present, 75% to 95% being singletons, with the ten largest covering around 0.53%. Source material: peripheral blood. The receptor source for this set is a man aged 50 to 59 with acute or convalescent COVID-19. CDR3s include the opening cysteine and the closing phenylalanine or tryptophan. The D gene is left open where the match is weak. Clone size appears in some rows only: once, few, many, or a class for an expanded clone.

v_call	d_call	j_call	cdr3_length	clone_size	cdr3_nt	cdr3_aa
TRBV29-1	TRBD2	TRBJ2-5	16	NA	TGCAGCGTTGGAGGGGGACTAGCGCCCTACCAAGAGACCCAGTACTTC	CSVGGGLAPYQETQYF
TRBV24-1	NA	TRBJ2-2	16	NA	TGTGCCACCAGTGATTTGAAGGGGGCGAACACCGGGGAGCTGTTTTTT	CATSDLKGANTGELFF
TRBV3-1/TRBV3-2	TRBD2	TRBJ2-1	16	NA	TGTGCCAGCAGCCCCCGAGTTACTAGCGGCTCACATGAGCAGTTCTTC	CASSPRVTSGSHEQFF
TRBV7-9	NA	TRBJ2-2	16	once	TGTGCCAGCAGCCCCCAGACTAACGCGAACACCGGGGAGCTGTTTTTT	CASSPQTNANTGELFF
TRBV18	NA	TRBJ1-4	16	NA	TGTGCCAGCTCACCGAGCTGGCCGGTGAGGGATGGAAAACTGTTTTTT	CASSPSWPVRDGKLFF
TRBV7-3	NA	TRBJ2-1	15	NA	TGTGCCAGCAGCTTAAGAGGGAGCTCCTACAATGAGCAGTTCTTC	CASSLRGSSYNEQFF
TRBV4-2	NA	TRBJ2-2	17	NA	TGTGCCAGCAGCCAAGCGGTCTCAGCAGGAAGAGCCGGGGAGCTGTTTTTT	CASSQAVSAGRAGELFF
TRBV6-5	NA	TRBJ2-3	15	NA	TGTGCCAGCAGTTACTCGTCTACTACTACAGATACGCAGTATTTT	CASSYSSTTTDTQYF
TRBV5-6	TRBD1	TRBJ1-6	15	NA	TGTGCCAGCAGCCCCTGGGACAGCACCATTTCACCCCTCCACTTT	CASSPWDSTISPLHF
TRBV4-3	NA	TRBJ1-2	15	NA	TGCGCCAGCAGCCAAGACAGGGCTGGTAACTATGGCTACACCTTC	CASSQDRAGNYGYTF
TRBV10-3	NA	TRBJ1-1	17	NA	TGTGCCATCAGTGAACGGGGTCAAGGAGGGCCTAACACTGAAGCTTTCTTT	CAISERGQGGPNTEAFF
TRBV28	NA	TRBJ2-7	15	NA	TGTGCCAGCAGTTCCACTGGACTATACCCCTACGAGCAGTACTTC	CASSSTGLYPYEQYF
TRBV18	NA	TRBJ1-5	14	NA	TGTGCCAGCTCACAGGAGGGAAGGGGTCAGCCCCAGCATTTT	CASSQEGRGQPQHF
TRBV7-2	NA	TRBJ2-5	15	NA	TGTGCCAGCAGCCCGGGGCCGGGACTGCCGGAGACCCAGTACTTC	CASSPGPGLPETQYF
TRBV5-1	TRBD1	TRBJ1-4	12	NA	TGCGCCAGCAGAACCACAGGGGACAAACTGTTTTTT	CASRTTGDKLFF
TRBV9	NA	TRBJ1-1	14	NA	TGTGCCAGCAGCTTTGGGAGGGTGAACACTGAAGCTTTCTTT	CASSFGRVNTEAFF
TRBV7-3	NA	TRBJ1-5	14	NA	TGTGCCAGCAGCTTTGACAGTAACAATCAGCCCCAGCATTTT	CASSFDSNNQPQHF
TRBV27	NA	TRBJ1-5	12	NA	TGTGCCAGCAGCCGAGGAGATCAGCCCCAGCATTTT	CASSRGDQPQHF
TRBV29-1	NA	TRBJ2-7	13	NA	TGCAGCGTTGAAGGTCAGACATCTTACGAGCAGTACTTC	CSVEGQTSYEQYF
TRBV27	NA	TRBJ1-5	14	NA	TGTGCCAGCAGTCTACAGGGTCCCAATCAGCCCCAGCATTTT	CASSLQGPNQPQHF
TRBV7-3	TRBD1	TRBJ1-2	13	NA	TGTGCCAGCAGCCAAACAGGGGCCTATGGCTACACCTTC	CASSQTGAYGYTF
TRBV28	TRBD2	TRBJ2-7	16	NA	TGTGCCAGCAGTTCTGGGGCTAGCGGGAGTAGGTACGAGCAGTACTTC	CASSSGASGSRYEQYF
TRBV27	TRBD2	TRBJ2-7	15	NA	TGTGCCAGCAGTTTAGGGACTAGCGGGAGCTACGAGCAGTACTTC	CASSLGTSGSYEQYF
TRBV5-1	NA	TRBJ1-5	15	NA	TGCGCCAGCAGCTTGTTCCCCGGGAGCGATCAGCCCCAGCATTTT	CASSLFPGSDQPQHF
TRBV6-6	NA	TRBJ1-2	14	NA	TGTGCCAGCAATAAGCCCAGGATGTTCTATGGCTACACCTTC	CASNKPRMFYGYTF
TRBV7-2	TRBD1	TRBJ2-6	14	NA	TGTGCCAGCAGCAGGGGGCAGGGGGCCAACGTCCTGACTTTC	CASSRGQGANVLTF
TRBV7-2	TRBD1	TRBJ2-4	14	NA	TGTGCCAGCAGCCGTGGGACAGGGGTAAACATTCAGTACTTC	CASSRGTGVNIQYF
TRBV27	NA	TRBJ1-5	14	NA	TGTGCCAGCTTAAAGGGAGGGGAGGATCAGCCCCAGCATTTT	CASLKGGEDQPQHF
TRBV5-3	NA	TRBJ1-5	13	once	TGTGCCAGAAGTCAACCGGGGGGGCAGCCCCAGCATTTT	CARSQPGGQPQHF